This T cell receptor beta chain was sequenced for a study of T cells in localized non-small cell lung cancer. Trimming took off 9 bases at V and 1 base at J, with 15 bases between the two ends. The CDR3 is made up of 14 amino acids. The protocol was immunoSEQ multiplex PCR, while the TCRdb copy is restricted to in-frame clones and leaves out a portion. The data hold about 31,000 clones, with approximately 88% observed a single time. Sequencing used peripheral blood mononuclear cells, obtained before any cancer treatment. This TCR was recovered from a woman aged 35-75 years with stage III lung adenocarcinoma. The J gene is TRBJ1-1, the V gene TRBV23-1; D is unresolved. TRBV23-1 is an ORF; its function is uncertain. The CDR3 DNA is TGCGCCAGATTCGGGCCCGTTAAGAACACTGAAGCTTTCTTT. Translated: CARFGPVKNTEAFF.